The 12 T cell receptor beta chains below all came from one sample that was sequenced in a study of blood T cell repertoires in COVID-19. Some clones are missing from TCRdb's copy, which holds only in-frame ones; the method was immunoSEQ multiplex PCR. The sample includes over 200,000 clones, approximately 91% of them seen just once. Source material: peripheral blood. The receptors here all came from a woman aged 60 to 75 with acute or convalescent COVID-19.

The CDR3 sequence: CASSTLGTGWYNEQFF. The CDR3 bases are TGTGCCAGTAGTACCCTTGGGACAGGATGGTACAATGAGCAGTTCTTC. The chain links TRBV19 to TRBJ2-1, with 8 bases lining up with TRBD1. The CDR3 is made up of 16 amino acids. Losses at the gene ends were 4 bases for V and 4 bases for J; bases not matched to a gene: 9. Germline CDR1 and CDR2: LNHDA and SQIVND (reference sequence).

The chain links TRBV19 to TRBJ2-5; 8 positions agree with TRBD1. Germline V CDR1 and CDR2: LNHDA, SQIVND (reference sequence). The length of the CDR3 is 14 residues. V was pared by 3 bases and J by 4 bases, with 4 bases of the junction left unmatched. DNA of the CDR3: TGTGCCAGTAGTATCGGACAGGGAGGAGAGACCCAGTACTTC. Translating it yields CASSIGQGGETQYF.

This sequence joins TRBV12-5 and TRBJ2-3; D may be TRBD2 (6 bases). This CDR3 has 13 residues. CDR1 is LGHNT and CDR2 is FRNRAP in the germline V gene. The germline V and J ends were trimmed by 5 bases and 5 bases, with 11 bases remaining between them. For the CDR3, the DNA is TGTGCTAGTGGTCTCCGGGACTTAGATACGCAGTATTTT. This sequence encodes CASGLRDLDTQYF.

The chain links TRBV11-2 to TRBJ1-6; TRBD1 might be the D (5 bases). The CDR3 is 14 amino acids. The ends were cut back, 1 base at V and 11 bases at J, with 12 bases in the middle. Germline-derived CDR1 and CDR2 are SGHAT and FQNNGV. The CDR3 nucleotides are TGTGCCAGCAGCTTAGTTGCCAGGGATACACCCCTCCACTTT. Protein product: CASSLVARDTPLHF.

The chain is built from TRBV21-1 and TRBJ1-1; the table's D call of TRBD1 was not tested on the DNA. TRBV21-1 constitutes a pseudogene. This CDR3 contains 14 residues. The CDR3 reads CASSKPPGQSEAFF. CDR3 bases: TGTGCCAGCAGCAAACCACCCGGACAGAGCGAAGCTTTCTTT.

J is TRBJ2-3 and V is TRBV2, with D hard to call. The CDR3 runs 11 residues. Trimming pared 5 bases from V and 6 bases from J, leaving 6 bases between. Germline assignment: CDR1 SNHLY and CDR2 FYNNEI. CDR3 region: CASSMRDTQYF. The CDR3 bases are TGTGCCAGCAGTATGCGGGATACGCAGTATTTT.

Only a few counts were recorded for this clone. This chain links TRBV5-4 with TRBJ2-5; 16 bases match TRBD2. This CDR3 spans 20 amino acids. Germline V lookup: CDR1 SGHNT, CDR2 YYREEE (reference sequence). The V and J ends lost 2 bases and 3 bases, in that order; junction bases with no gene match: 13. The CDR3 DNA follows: TGTGCCAGCAGCTTACCGGGACTAGCGGGGGGGCCGTTCCCCAAAGAGACCCAGTACTTC. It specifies CASSLPGLAGGPFPKETQYF.

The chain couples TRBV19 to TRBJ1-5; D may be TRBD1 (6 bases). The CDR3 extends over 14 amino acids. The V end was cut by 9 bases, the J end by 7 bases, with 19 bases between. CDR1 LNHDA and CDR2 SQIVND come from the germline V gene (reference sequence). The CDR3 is CASNLRGARQPQHF. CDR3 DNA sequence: TGTGCCAGCAACCTGCGGGGGGCGCGGCAGCCCCAGCATTTT. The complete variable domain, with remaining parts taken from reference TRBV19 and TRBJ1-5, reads DGGITQSPKYLFRKEGQNVTLSCEQNLNHDAMYWYRQDPGQGLRLIYYSQIVNDFQKGDIAEGYSVSREKKESFPLTVTSAQKNPTAFYLCASNLRGARQPQHFGDGTRLSIL.

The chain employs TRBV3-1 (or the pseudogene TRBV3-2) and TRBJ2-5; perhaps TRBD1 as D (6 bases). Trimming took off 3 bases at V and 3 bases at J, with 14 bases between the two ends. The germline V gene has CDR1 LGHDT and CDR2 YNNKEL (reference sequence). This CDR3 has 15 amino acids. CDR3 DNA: TGTGCCAGCAGCCATAGTTGGGGGCCGAAAGAGACCCAGTACTTC. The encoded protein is CASSHSWGPKETQYF.

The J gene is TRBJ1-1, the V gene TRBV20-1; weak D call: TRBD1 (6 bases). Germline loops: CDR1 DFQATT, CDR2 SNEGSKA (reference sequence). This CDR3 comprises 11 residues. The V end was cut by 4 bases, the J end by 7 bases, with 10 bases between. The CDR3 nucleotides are TGCAGTGCTAAAAGGACAGTTGAAGCTTTCTTT. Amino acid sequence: CSAKRTVEAFF.

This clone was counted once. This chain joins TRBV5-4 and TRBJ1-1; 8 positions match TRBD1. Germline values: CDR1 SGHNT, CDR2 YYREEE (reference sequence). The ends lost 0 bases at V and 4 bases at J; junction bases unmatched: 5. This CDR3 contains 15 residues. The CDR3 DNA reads TGTGCCAGCAGCTTGGACGGGACAGGAGGCACTGAAGCTTTCTTT. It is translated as CASSLDGTGGTEAFF.

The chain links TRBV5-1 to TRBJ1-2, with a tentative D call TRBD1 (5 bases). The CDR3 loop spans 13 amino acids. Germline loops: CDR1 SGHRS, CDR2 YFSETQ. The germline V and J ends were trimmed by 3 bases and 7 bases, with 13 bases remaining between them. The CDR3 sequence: CASSWGDEGGYTF. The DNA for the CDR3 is TGCGCCAGCAGCTGGGGGGATGAGGGTGGCTACACCTTC.